This paragraph reports one T cell receptor beta chain. Its antigen is currently unknown. Other DNA sequences of this sample code for an identical CDR3. The ends lost 0 bases at V and 7 bases at J; junction bases unmatched: 3. The CDR3 has 14 amino acids. Germline V gene lookup returns CDR1 SEHNR and CDR2 FQNEAQ (reference sequence). The sample belongs to a study of T cells in tuberculosis. General study results and limits: Shorter CDR3-alpha in active tuberculosis partly drove smaller distances.

The table came from immunoSEQ multiplex PCR; TCRdb's copy has only in-frame clones and leaves some out. The sample yields 25,000 to 35,000 clones, around 90% seen once. As for time point: new active TB diagnosis, blood taken before or within 7 days of starting treatment. Included patients were adults of at least 18, HIV-seronegative, South African. The clonotype was recovered from an adult with tuberculosis. This sequence joins TRBV7-9 and TRBJ1-2; 9 positions match TRBD1. The sequencing here drew on PBMCs, taken at tuberculosis diagnosis. The CDR3 loop reads CASSLAGTGPGYTF. CDR3 in DNA: TGTGCCAGCAGCTTAGCGGGGACAGGGCCTGGCTACACCTTC.